The TCR beta chain described here comes from a study of T cells in tumors after PD-1 blockade (dated by TCRdb to the late 2010s). With respect to the entire study: Patients with prior checkpoint blockade, systemic immunosuppressant use, or recent radiotherapy or other anti-cancer therapy within 4 weeks were excluded. Patients received pembrolizumab 200 mg every 3 weeks or cemiplimab 350 mg every 2 weeks. Ongoing daily vismodegib 150 mg was also given to a subset of patients during anti-PD-1 treatment. An average of 113,528 TCR templates (range about 24,679-270,000) and 35,000 to 40,000 unique clonotypes was obtained for peripheral blood samples. The study performed paired single-cell RNA and TCR sequencing on site-matched tumors from BCC or SCC patients before and after anti-PD-1 therapy. To compare clonotypes in blood versus tumor, bulk TCR sequencing was run on under eleven peripheral blood samples drawn from several patients. RECIST version 1.1 was used to assess clinical response. Paper-wide results and their limitations: Where the novel T cell clones came from was not identified, and possible sources could include lymphoid organs or rare unexpanded clones inside the tumor or in the tumor periphery. Approximately 41% of the TCR clonotypes from tumors also showed up in blood, and some novel exhausted tumor clones were present in pre-treatment blood, which suggests peripheral recruitment.

This clone was recorded once. Its antigen has not been determined. The input lacks base qualities; no much larger clone sits a single base away. The time point label on this specimen signifies: before anti-PD-1 therapy. Genomic DNA extracted from tumor biopsies or peripheral blood was used for bulk TCRbeta sequencing, with input ranging from roughly 616 ng to 6,500 ng. Every patient was a poor candidate for surgical resection and had histologically proven advanced or metastatic basal or squamous cell carcinoma. Of the roughly 10 patients in the basal cell carcinoma cohort, 7 or 8 underwent bulk tumor TCR sequencing. The immunoSEQ platform was used for deep TCRbeta sequencing. Regarding the original processing steps: For further analysis, only productive rearrangements were exported out of the immunoSEQ Analyzer. T cell phenotypes were assigned to bulk TCRbeta clonotypes by matching the clonotypes to single-cell RNA+TCR-seq clones with the same TCRbeta sequence. Tumor enrichment of a clone was calculated by dividing the clone's tumor frequency by the clone's PBMC frequency, both taken from bulk TCR sequencing. TCRs were sorted with GLIPH into specificity groups, meaning clusters of distinct TCRs that share CDR3 motifs and likely recognize common antigens. The source is immuneACCESS, and TCRdb retained only in-frame sequences with V and J called. Part of the clones is not carried over; for the studies checked, unresolved V genes explain less than half of this, and the remainder is unexplained. The DNA gave D and trimming, while V, J and clone size come from that table. This sample lists tens of thousands of clones; over 75% were detected once. Roughly 12% of the sample comes from the top ten.

V was cut back by 3 bases and J by 6 bases, leaving a gap of 20 bases between them. Reading from cysteine to phenylalanine, the CDR3 counts 16 amino acids. The kept DNA is CDR3 alone, 48 bases in frame from the first base. The germline V gene (reference sequence) gives CDR1 as DFQATT and CDR2 as SNEGSKA. The chain was built from TRBV20-1 and TRBJ1-4; TRBD1 is perhaps the D gene, given 5 matching bases. This receptor was obtained from a human donor with basal cell carcinoma. The material was PBMCs, obtained before anti-PD-1 treatment. The sequenced DNA: TGCAGTGCTAGTCCGAGGGACGCCTATACTTATGAAAAACTGTTTTTT. It codes for CSASPRDAYTYEKLFF.